The rows below give T cell receptor beta chains drawn from one sample of a study of cytomegalovirus exposure and HLA in healthy donors. Assay used: immunoSEQ multiplex PCR; TCRdb lists only in-frame clones, some missing. Of roughly 110,000 clones in the sample, about 70% were seen once. Specimen: PBMCs. Source of these receptors: a boy aged 10-17 years in good health and CMV-seronegative. Both conserved end residues are part of each CDR3. The D gene is left open where the match is weak. Not all rows give a size; the values are once, few, many and, for expanded clones, a class.

D gene	clone size	V gene	J gene	CDR3 protein
TRBD1	NA	TRBV6-4	TRBJ1-1	CASSEQGGVTEAFF
NA	NA	TRBV7-8	TRBJ1-1	CASSLKGRMNTEAFF
TRBD1	NA	TRBV19	TRBJ1-2	CASSPTGSYGYTF
TRBD1	NA	TRBV28	TRBJ1-5	CATRDRLIHNQPQHF
NA	NA	TRBV7-9	TRBJ2-7	CASSSRTNSYEQYF
NA	few	TRBV30	TRBJ1-5	CAWSVGVSNQPQHF
TRBD1	few	TRBV5-6	TRBJ1-2	CASSKGAGGCTF
NA	NA	TRBV5-6	TRBJ1-3	CASRQGSGNTIYF
TRBD1	once	TRBV18	TRBJ1-2	CASSRPPDRTYYGYTF
NA	NA	TRBV27	TRBJ1-4	CASSPPGYEKLFF
NA	NA	TRBV2	TRBJ2-7	CASSESRAIGYEQYF
TRBD1	NA	TRBV5-1	TRBJ1-5	CASSPQGESNQPQHF
TRBD1	NA	TRBV27	TRBJ1-5	CASSRTGDKPQHF
NA	NA	TRBV7-3	TRBJ2-3	CASRSASTDTQYF
NA	NA	TRBV5-1	TRBJ2-2	CASRGDPNTGELFF
TRBD1	NA	TRBV11-2	TRBJ1-2	CASSPDRANYGYTF
TRBD1	NA	TRBV30	TRBJ1-6	CAWSGTGGSSPPHF
TRBD2	NA	TRBV4-1	TRBJ2-2	CASDPHGAGGTGELFF
NA	NA	TRBV29-1	TRBJ1-1	CSVEAGLGTEAFF
NA	NA	TRBV27	TRBJ1-2	CASSSFTGDYGYTF
NA	NA	TRBV28	TRBJ1-5	CASSLVGNQPQHF
TRBD2	NA	TRBV7-3	TRBJ2-5	CASSMLAGVGETQYF
NA	NA	TRBV28	TRBJ1-2	CASSFTETNYGYTF
NA	NA	TRBV28	TRBJ1-1	CASRPNRRAEAFF
TRBD1	NA	TRBV29-1	TRBJ1-5	CSVVDRETNQPQHF
TRBD1	NA	TRBV5-5	TRBJ2-5	CASSGQGRETQYF
NA	NA	TRBV5-6	TRBJ1-3	CASSFPPASSGNTIYF
TRBD1	NA	TRBV7-2	TRBJ1-6	CASRPRDRVYSPLHF
NA	NA	TRBV5-4	TRBJ2-7	CASSSVGGRLGEQYF
NA	few	TRBV4-1	TRBJ2-1	CASSQVAGASGGNEQFF
TRBD1	NA	TRBV7-9	TRBJ2-7	CASSLGPQGAGSEQYF
NA	NA	TRBV25-1	TRBJ2-7	CASSEDGWEGDYEQYF
NA	NA	TRBV11-2	TRBJ2-3	CASSFTGAGNWNTQYF
NA	NA	TRBV19	TRBJ2-5	CASSSLTNYQETQYF
TRBD1	NA	TRBV5-1	TRBJ1-1	CASGQRTGNEAFF
NA	once	TRBV5-6	TRBJ1-1	CMSGVNTEAFF
NA	NA	TRBV27	TRBJ1-1	CASSRVWEAEAFF
NA	NA	TRBV7-2	TRBJ2-3	CASSLARVSTDTQYF
TRBD1	NA	TRBV6-4	TRBJ1-6	CASSRDRGLPLHF
NA	NA	TRBV11-2	TRBJ2-2	CASTSPRGDTGELFF
TRBD1	NA	TRBV6-1	TRBJ1-1	CASSEDRGRSEAFF
TRBD1	few	TRBV28	TRBJ1-1	CASSSQGALITFF
NA	NA	TRBV6-1	TRBJ2-3	CASSEQRVTTDTQYF
NA	NA	TRBV28	TRBJ1-3	CASSFIDTIYF
NA	NA	TRBV10-3	TRBJ2-3	CAISEGTPSLGGDTQYF
TRBD1	once	TRBV5-6	TRBJ1-1	CASSWTGLNEAFF
NA	NA	TRBV25-1	TRBJ1-1	CASSESAGVNTEAFF
NA	few	TRBV7-9	TRBJ2-7	CASSFPGDGVQYF
TRBD2	NA	TRBV5-1	TRBJ2-3	CASSLLAGSADTQYF
NA	NA	TRBV6-5	TRBJ1-4	CASSYSGSFNEKLFF